One sample yielded the 2 T cell receptor beta chains listed below, sequenced in a study of PD-L1 blockade in urothelial cancer. This table comes from immunoSEQ multiplex PCR, and its TCRdb copy is limited to in-frame clones, with some not included. The sample contains tens of thousands of clones, approximately 80% of which appear only once. Sequenced here: PBMCs, sampled around atezolizumab (anti-PD-L1) treatment. These receptor sequences come from a man aged 65-85 years with urothelial cancer.

This clone was seen only a few times. The rearrangement links TRBV5-1 to TRBJ2-7; 11 bases are shared with TRBD2. V trimming: 4 bases; J trimming: 5 bases; junction bases outside the gene matches: 11. Germline CDR1 is SGHRS and CDR2 is YFSETQ. The CDR3 runs to 16 residues. CDR3 nucleotides: TGCGCCAGCAGCATTGTAGCGGGAGGGCCACAGGACGAGCAGTACTTC. Translating gives CASSIVAGGPQDEQYF.

This clone was seen once. The chain employs TRBV5-6 and TRBJ2-5; D is unclear. Germline V gives CDR1 SGHDT, CDR2 YYEEEE. There are 14 residues in the CDR3. V was trimmed by 2 bases and J by 7 bases, leaving 15 bases between them. The DNA for the CDR3 is TGTGCCAGCAGCTTCGAGAGTGGTCCTTCGACCCAGTACTTC. Translated, it gives CASSFESGPSTQYF.